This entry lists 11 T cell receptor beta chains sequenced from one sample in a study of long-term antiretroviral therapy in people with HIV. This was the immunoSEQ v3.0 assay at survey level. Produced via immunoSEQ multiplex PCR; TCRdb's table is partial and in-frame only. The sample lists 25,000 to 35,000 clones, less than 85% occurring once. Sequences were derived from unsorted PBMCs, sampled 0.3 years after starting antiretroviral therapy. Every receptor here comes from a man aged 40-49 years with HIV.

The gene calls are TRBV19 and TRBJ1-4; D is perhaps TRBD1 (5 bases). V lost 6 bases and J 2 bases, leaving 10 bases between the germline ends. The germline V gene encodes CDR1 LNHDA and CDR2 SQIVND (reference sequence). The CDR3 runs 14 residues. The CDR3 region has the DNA TGTGCCAGTAGAAAACAGGAGACTAATGAAAAACTGTTTTTT. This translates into CASRKQETNEKLFF. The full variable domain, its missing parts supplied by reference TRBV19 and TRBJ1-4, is DGGITQSPKYLFRKEGQNVTLSCEQNLNHDAMYWYRQDPGQGLRLIYYSQIVNDFQKGDIAEGYSVSREKKESFPLTVTSAQKNPTAFYLCASRKQETNEKLFFGSGTQLSVL.

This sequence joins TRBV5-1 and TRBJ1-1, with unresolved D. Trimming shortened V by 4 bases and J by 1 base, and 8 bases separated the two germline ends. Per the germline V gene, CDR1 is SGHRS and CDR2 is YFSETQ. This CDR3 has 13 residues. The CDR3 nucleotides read TGCGCCAGCAGCCAGGATACGAACACTGAAGCTTTCTTT. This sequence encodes CASSQDTNTEAFF.

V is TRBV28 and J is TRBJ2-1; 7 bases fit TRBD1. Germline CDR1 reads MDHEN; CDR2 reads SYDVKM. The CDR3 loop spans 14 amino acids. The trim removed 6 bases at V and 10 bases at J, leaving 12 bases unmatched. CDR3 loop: CASSSFDREREQFF. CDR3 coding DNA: TGTGCCAGCAGCTCCTTCGACAGGGAAAGAGAGCAGTTCTTC.

The CDR3 sequence is CASSFRVSNTGELFF. The DNA for the CDR3 is TGTGCCAGCAGCTTTCGGGTTTCGAACACCGGGGAGCTGTTTTTT. The chain recombines TRBV5-6 with TRBJ2-2; no firm D call. V lost 2 bases to trimming and J lost 0 bases, with 8 bases between them. Germline lookup yields CDR1 SGHDT and CDR2 YYEEEE. This CDR3 contains 15 residues.

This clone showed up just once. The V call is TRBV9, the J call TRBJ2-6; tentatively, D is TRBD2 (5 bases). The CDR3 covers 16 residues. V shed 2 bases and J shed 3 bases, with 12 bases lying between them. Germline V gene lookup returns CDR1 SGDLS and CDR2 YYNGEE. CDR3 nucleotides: TGTGCCAGCAGCGTCGGGATAACGGATGGGGCCAACGTCCTGACTTTC. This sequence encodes CASSVGITDGANVLTF.

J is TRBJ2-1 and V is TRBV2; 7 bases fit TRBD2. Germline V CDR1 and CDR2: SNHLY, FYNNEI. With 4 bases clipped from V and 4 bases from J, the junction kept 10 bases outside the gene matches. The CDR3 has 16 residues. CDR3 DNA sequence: TGTGCCAGCAGTGCCATGCCAGCGGGGTTTTACAATGAGCAGTTCTTC. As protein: CASSAMPAGFYNEQFF.

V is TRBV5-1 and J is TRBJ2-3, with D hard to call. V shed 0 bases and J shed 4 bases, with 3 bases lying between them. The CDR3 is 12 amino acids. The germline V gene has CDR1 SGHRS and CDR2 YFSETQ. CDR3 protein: CASSLVPDTQYF. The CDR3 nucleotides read TGCGCCAGCAGCTTGGTTCCAGATACGCAGTATTTT.

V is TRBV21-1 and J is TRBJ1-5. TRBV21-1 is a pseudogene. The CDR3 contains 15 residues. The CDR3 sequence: CASSKDGGENQPQHF. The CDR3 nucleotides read TGTGCCAGCAGCAAAGATGGGGGGGAGAATCAGCCCCAGCATTTT.

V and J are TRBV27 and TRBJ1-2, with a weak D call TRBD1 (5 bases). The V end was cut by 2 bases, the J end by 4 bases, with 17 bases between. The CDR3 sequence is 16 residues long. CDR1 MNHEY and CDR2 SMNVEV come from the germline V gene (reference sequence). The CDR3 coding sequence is TGTGCCAGCAGTTTACCCCCCCCCGGGGGATTCTATGGCTACACCTTC. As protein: CASSLPPPGGFYGYTF.

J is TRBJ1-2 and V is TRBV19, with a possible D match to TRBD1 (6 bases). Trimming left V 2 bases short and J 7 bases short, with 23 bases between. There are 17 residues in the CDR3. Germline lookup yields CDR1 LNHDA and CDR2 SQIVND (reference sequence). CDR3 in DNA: TGTGCCAGTAGTATACCCACCTCCCAGGGGAGAAAAAGTGGCTACACCTTC. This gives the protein CASSIPTSQGRKSGYTF.

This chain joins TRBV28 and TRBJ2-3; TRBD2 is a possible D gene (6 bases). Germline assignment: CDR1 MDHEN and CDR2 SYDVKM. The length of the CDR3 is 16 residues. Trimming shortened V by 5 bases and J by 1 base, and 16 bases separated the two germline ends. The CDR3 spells CASSLGTSPGTDTQYF. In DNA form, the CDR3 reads TGTGCCAGCAGTCTCGGGACTTCCCCAGGCACAGATACGCAGTATTTT.